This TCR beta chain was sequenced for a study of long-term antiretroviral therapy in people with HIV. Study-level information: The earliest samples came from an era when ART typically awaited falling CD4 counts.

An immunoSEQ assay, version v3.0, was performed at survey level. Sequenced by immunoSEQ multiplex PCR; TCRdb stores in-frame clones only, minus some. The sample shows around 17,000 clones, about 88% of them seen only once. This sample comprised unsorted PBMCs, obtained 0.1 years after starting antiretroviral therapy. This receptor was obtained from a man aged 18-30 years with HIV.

The DNA for the CDR3 is TGTGCCAGCAGCCTACAGGGTTCGACACCCCTCCACTTT. Amino acid sequence: CASSLQGSTPLHF. The chain carries TRBV7-6 and TRBJ1-6; TRBD1 is a possible D gene (6 bases). Trimming took off 5 bases at V and 11 bases at J, with 13 bases between the two ends. The CDR3 contains 13 residues. Germline-derived CDR1 and CDR2 are SGHVS and FNYEAQ.